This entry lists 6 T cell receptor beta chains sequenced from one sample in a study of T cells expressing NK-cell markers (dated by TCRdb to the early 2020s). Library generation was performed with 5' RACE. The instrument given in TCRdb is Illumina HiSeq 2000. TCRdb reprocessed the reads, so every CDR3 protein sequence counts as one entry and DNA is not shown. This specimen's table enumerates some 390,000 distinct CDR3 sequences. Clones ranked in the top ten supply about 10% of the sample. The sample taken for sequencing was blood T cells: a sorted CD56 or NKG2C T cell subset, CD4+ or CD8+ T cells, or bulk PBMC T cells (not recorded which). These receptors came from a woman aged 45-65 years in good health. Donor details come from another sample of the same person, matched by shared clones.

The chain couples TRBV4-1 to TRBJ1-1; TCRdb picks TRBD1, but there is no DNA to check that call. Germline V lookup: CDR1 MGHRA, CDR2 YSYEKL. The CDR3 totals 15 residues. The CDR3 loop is CASSHVGTTNTEAFF.

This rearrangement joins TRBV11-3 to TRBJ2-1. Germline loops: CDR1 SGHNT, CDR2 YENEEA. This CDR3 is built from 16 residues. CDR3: CASSSFSDATYNEQFF.

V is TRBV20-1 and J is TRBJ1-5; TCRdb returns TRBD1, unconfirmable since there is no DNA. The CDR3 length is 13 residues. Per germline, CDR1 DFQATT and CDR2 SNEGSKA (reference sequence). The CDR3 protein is CSAIQDRDQPQHF.

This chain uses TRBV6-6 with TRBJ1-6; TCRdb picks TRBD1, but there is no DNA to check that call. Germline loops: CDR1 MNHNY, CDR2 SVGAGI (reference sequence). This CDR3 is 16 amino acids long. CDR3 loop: CASSYDGQGKNSPLHF.

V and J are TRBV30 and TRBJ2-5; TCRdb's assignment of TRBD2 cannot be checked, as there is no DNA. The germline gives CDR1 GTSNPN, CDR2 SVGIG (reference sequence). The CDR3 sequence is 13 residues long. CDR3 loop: CAWSRAGGETQYF.

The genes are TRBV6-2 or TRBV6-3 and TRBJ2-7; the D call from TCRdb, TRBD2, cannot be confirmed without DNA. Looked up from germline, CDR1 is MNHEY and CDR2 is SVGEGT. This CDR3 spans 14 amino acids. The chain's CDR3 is CASNVIAGAYEQYF.